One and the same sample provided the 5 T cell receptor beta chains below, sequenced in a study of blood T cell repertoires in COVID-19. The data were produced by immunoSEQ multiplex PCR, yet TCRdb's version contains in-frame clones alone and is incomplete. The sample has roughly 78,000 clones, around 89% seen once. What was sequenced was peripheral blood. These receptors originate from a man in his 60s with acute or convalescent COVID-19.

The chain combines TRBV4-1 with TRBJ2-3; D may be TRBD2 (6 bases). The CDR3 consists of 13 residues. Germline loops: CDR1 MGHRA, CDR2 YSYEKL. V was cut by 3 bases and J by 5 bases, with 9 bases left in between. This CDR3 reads CASSQRDLDTQYF. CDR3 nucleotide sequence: TGCGCCAGCAGCCAGAGGGACTTAGATACGCAGTATTTT.

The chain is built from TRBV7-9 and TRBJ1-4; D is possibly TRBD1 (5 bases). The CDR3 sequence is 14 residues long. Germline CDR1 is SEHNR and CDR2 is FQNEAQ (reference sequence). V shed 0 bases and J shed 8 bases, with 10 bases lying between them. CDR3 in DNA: TGTGCCAGCAGCTTAGCGGGGCTGGACGAAAAACTGTTTTTT. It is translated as CASSLAGLDEKLFF. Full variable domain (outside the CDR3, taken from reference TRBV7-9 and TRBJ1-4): DTGVSQNPRHKITKRGQNVTFRCDPISEHNRLYWYRQTLGQGPEFLTYFQNEAQLEKSRLLSDRFSAERPKGSFSTLEIQRTEQGDSAMYLCASSLAGLDEKLFFGSGTQLSVL.

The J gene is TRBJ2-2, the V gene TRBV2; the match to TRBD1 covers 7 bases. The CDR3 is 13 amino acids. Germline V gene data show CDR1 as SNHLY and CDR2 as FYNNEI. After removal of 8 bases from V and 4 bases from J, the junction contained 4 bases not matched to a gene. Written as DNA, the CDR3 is TGTGCCAGCCGACAGGGCGGCACCGGGGAGCTGTTTTTT. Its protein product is CASRQGGTGELFF.

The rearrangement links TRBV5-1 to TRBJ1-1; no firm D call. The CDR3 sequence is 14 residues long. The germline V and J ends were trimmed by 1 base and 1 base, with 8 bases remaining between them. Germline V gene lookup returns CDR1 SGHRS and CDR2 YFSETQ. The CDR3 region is CASSLFWRNTEAFF. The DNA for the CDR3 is TGCGCCAGCAGCTTGTTCTGGAGGAACACTGAAGCTTTCTTT.

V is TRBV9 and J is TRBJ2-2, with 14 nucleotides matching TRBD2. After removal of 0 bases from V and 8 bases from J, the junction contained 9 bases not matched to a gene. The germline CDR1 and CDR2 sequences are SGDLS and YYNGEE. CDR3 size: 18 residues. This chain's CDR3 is CASSVGSGTSGRPGELFF. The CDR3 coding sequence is TGTGCCAGCAGCGTAGGATCCGGGACTAGCGGGAGACCAGGGGAGCTGTTTTTT.